One sample yielded the 15 T cell receptor beta chains listed below, sequenced in a study of cytomegalovirus exposure and HLA in healthy donors. With 60 Vbeta and 13 Jbeta primers, the PCR was carried out. Method: immunoSEQ multiplex PCR; TCRdb's copy keeps in-frame clones and lacks some. The data hold around 120,000 clones, with 60% to 85% observed a single time. Sample: PBMCs. Receptors were obtained from a middle-aged woman in good health and CMV-seropositive.

This clone was detected once. The gene calls are TRBV28 and TRBJ1-4; D not certain. The CDR3 is made up of 14 amino acids. With 6 bases removed from V and 5 bases from J, the gap between germline ends came to 13 bases. Germline CDR1 and CDR2: MDHEN and SYDVKM. The CDR3 nucleotides read TGTGCCAGCAGACTTGCGGGGAGCAATGAAAAACTGTTTTTT. Residues: CASRLAGSNEKLFF.

This clone was picked up one time. The chain links TRBV2 to TRBJ1-5; weak D call: TRBD1 (6 bases). V was shortened by 5 bases and J by 5 bases, with 13 bases between the two germline ends. This CDR3 contains 14 residues. Germline loops: CDR1 SNHLY, CDR2 FYNNEI. The CDR3 is CASSPTGIHQPQHF. Here the CDR3 DNA reads TGTGCCAGCAGTCCTACAGGGATCCATCAGCCCCAGCATTTT.

The chain is built from TRBV6-5 and TRBJ2-4; D gene ambiguous. This CDR3 has 16 amino acids. The V end lost 0 bases, the J end lost 1 base, and 10 bases lay between the germline ends. Germline V gene lookup returns CDR1 MNHEY and CDR2 SVGAGI. The CDR3 is CASSYSPWPAKNIQYF. The CDR3 DNA sequence: TGTGCCAGCAGTTACTCGCCATGGCCCGCCAAAAACATTCAGTACTTC.

V gene TRBV5-4 combines with J gene TRBJ2-3; TRBD2 matches at 12 bases. CDR3 length: 17 amino acids. V trimming: 2 bases; J trimming: 3 bases; junction bases outside the gene matches: 7. From germline, CDR1 is SGHNT and CDR2 YYREEE (reference sequence). The CDR3 sequence: CASSLLGLAGGTDTQYF. CDR3 DNA sequence: TGTGCCAGCAGCTTACTGGGCCTAGCGGGAGGGACAGATACGCAGTATTTT. The full variable domain, in which reference TRBV5-4 and TRBJ2-3 provide the parts outside the CDR3, is ETGVTQSPTHLIKTRGQQVTLRCSSQSGHNTVSWYQQALGQGPQFIFQYYREEENGRGNFPPRFSGLQFPNYSSELNVNALELDDSALYLCASSLLGLAGGTDTQYFGPGTRLTVL.

The chain employs TRBV4-1 and TRBJ1-2; possible D gene TRBD1, 5 bases. The germline gives CDR1 MGHRA, CDR2 YSYEKL. The CDR3 runs 14 residues. V lost 0 bases, J lost 9 bases, and 14 bases lay in between. For the CDR3, the DNA is TGCGCCAGCAGCCAAGATCATCAGGGTTACAGCTACACCTTC. This translates into CASSQDHQGYSYTF.

The chain joins TRBV19 to TRBJ1-4, with TRBD1 matching over 8 bases. V was clipped by 4 bases and J by 4 bases; unmatched bases: 5. The germline V gene has CDR1 LNHDA and CDR2 SQIVND (reference sequence). The CDR3 consists of 15 residues. The CDR3 sequence is CASSKGDRLNEKLFF. DNA of the CDR3: TGTGCCAGTAGTAAGGGGGACAGGCTTAATGAAAAACTGTTTTTT. Using reference TRBV19 and TRBJ1-4 for the parts outside the CDR3, the full variable domain is DGGITQSPKYLFRKEGQNVTLSCEQNLNHDAMYWYRQDPGQGLRLIYYSQIVNDFQKGDIAEGYSVSREKKESFPLTVTSAQKNPTAFYLCASSKGDRLNEKLFFGSGTQLSVL.

About this clone: Within the sample, other DNA sequences also encode this same CDR3. V usage is TRBV5-1 and J usage is TRBJ1-5; 7 bases fit TRBD1. The CDR3 consists of 17 residues. Germline CDR1 reads SGHRS; CDR2 reads YFSETQ. The junction had 6 bases not matched to a gene; V was cut back by 0 bases and J by 0 bases. In DNA, the CDR3 is TGCGCCAGCAGCTTGGGACAGGGTGGGGGTAGCAATCAGCCCCAGCATTTT. Translating gives CASSLGQGGGSNQPQHF.

CDR3 sequence reads: CASSGQGVQPQHF. The CDR3 DNA follows: TGTGCCAGCAGTGGACAGGGGGTACAGCCCCAGCATTTT. The gene calls are TRBV2 and TRBJ1-5; 9 bases agree with TRBD1. V gave up 4 bases and J gave up 7 bases; unmatched junction bases: 2. The germline gives CDR1 SNHLY, CDR2 FYNNEI. The CDR3 spans 13 residues.

The genes are TRBV7-3 and TRBJ2-2, with 8 positions matching TRBD1. The V and J ends lost 5 bases and 1 base, in that order; junction bases with no gene match: 3. The V gene's germline CDR1 is SGHTA and CDR2 FQGTGA. This CDR3 is 15 amino acids long. CDR3 bases: TGTGCCAGCAGCCCCGGGACAGGGAACACCGGGGAGCTGTTTTTT. Its protein product is CASSPGTGNTGELFF.

The rearrangement links TRBV7-9 to TRBJ1-1, with D possibly TRBD1 on 6 matching bases. Trimming stripped 5 bases from V and 4 bases from J, with 14 bases between. The CDR3 has 14 residues. Germline V gives CDR1 SEHNR, CDR2 FQNEAQ (reference sequence). CDR3 coding DNA: TGTGCCAGCAGCCCGCAACAGGGAAGCACTGAAGCTTTCTTT. This gives the protein CASSPQQGSTEAFF. Looking up the rest from reference TRBV7-9 and TRBJ1-1 gives the full variable domain: DTGVSQNPRHKITKRGQNVTFRCDPISEHNRLYWYRQTLGQGPEFLTYFQNEAQLEKSRLLSDRFSAERPKGSFSTLEIQRTEQGDSAMYLCASSPQQGSTEAFFGQGTRLTVV.

The V gene is TRBV1, the J gene TRBJ2-5; the table's D call of TRBD2 was not tested on the DNA. TRBV1 is noted as a pseudogene. The CDR3 loop spans 17 amino acids. CDR3 sequence (DNA): TGCACCAGCAGCCAAGGAACCTGGGCGGGGGGTTTGGAGACCCAGTACTTC. Translation gives CTSSQGTWAGGLETQYF.

The V gene is TRBV18, the J gene TRBJ2-7, with 9 nucleotides matching TRBD1. CDR1 and CDR2 from the germline V gene are KGHSH and LQKENI. This CDR3 has 15 amino acids. The ends lost 1 base at V and 5 bases at J; junction bases unmatched: 6. The CDR3 is CASSPQTGGKHEQYF. The CDR3 DNA sequence: TGTGCCAGCTCACCACAGACAGGGGGAAAACACGAGCAGTACTTC.

The chain recombines TRBV7-3 with TRBJ1-1, with 8 positions matching TRBD1. Germline V gene lookup returns CDR1 SGHTA and CDR2 FQGTGA. This CDR3 is built from 15 residues. The V segment lost 5 bases and the J segment 4 bases; nucleotides outside the gene matches: 9. CDR3 nucleotide sequence: TGTGCCAGCAGCCACTCTGCAGGGGGCATCACTGAAGCTTTCTTT. Encoded protein: CASSHSAGGITEAFF.

This sequence joins TRBV5-4 and TRBJ2-2; 7 positions match TRBD1. The V gene's germline CDR1 is SGHNT and CDR2 YYREEE (reference sequence). This CDR3 has 13 residues. V gave up 1 base and J gave up 10 bases; unmatched junction bases: 4. In DNA, the CDR3 is TGTGCCAGCAGCTTGAGACAGGGAGAGGAGCTGTTTTTT. It is translated as CASSLRQGEELFF.

V and J are TRBV11-2 and TRBJ1-2; D might be TRBD1 (5 bases). V was pared by 0 bases and J by 4 bases, with 9 bases between. CDR1 is SGHAT and CDR2 is FQNNGV in the germline V gene. CDR3 length: 14 residues. CDR3 in amino acids: CASSLDVQAYGYTF. CDR3 nucleotide sequence: TGTGCCAGCAGCTTAGACGTACAGGCCTATGGCTACACCTTC.